This T cell receptor (beta chain) was captured in a study of T cells in Graves' hyperthyroidism and ophthalmopathy. A NOSPECS grade of at least 4, a Clinical Activity Score of at least 3 and duration under 3 months were recorded in ophthalmopathy patients. Patients with uncontrolled infections, other autoimmune diseases, pregnancy or lactation were excluded. Diagnoses were made from clinical symptoms, serum measures (thyroxine and TRAb), thyroid ultrasound and orbital computed tomography. Isolation of PBMCs was performed on 8 to 10 ml fresh peripheral blood. Using RNA transcripts as the source, TCR beta CDR3 regions were amplified. The TCR CDR3 first-round RT-PCR relied on the HTBI primer set. MiXCR, run by TCRdb on the multiplex PCR reads, gives a single entry per CDR3 protein. The table lists around 400,000 distinct CDR3 sequences, roughly 15% of them singletons. The TCR sequence derives from a woman aged 55-70 years with Graves' ophthalmopathy. Material: blood.

The CDR3 sequence: CASSLGGTPDTQYF. CDR3 sequence (DNA): TGCGCCAGCAGCTTGGGAGGGACCCCAGATACGCAGTATTTT. The rearrangement joins TRBV5-1 to TRBJ2-3; D could derive from TRBD1 or TRBD2 (5 bases each). The CDR3 sequence is 14 residues long. Germline V CDR1 and CDR2: SGHRS, YFSETQ. V was cut by 0 bases and J by 4 bases, with 9 bases left in between.